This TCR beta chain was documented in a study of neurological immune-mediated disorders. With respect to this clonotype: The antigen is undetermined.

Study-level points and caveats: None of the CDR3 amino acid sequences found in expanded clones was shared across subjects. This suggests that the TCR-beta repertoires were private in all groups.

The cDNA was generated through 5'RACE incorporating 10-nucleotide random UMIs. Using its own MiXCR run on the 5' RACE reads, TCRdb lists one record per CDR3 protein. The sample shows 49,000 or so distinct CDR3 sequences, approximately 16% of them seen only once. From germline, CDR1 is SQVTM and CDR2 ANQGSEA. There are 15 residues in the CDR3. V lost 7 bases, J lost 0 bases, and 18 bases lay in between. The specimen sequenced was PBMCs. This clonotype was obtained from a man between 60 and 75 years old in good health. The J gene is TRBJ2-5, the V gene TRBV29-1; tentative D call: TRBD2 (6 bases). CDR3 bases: TGCAGCGCCCTGGGCTGGGAGGCCGACCAAGAGACCCAGTACTTC. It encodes CSALGWEADQETQYF.